This passage covers 15 T cell receptor beta chains from one sample sequenced in a study of blood T cells in healthy people across ages. For the second PCR, which ran for about 6 to 11 cycles, a sample-barcoded 5' primer and a J-beta primer mix were used. TCRdb passed the 5' RACE reads through MiXCR, listing each CDR3 protein once. This sample has some 1.8 million distinct CDR3 sequences, with 30% to 40% found just once. The sequencing sample was made of blood. These receptors came from a human donor in good health.

This clonotype was observed a few times. V and J are TRBV20-1 and TRBJ2-5; the D call may be TRBD1 or TRBD2 (6 bases each). Germline V CDR1 and CDR2: DFQATT, SNEGSKA (reference sequence). The CDR3 is 13 residues long. The V and J ends lost 8 bases and 0 bases respectively, with 13 bases between them. CDR3 bases: TGCAGTTTTTCCGGGGGCAACCAAGAGACCCAGTACTTC. This gives the protein CSFSGGNQETQYF.

The V call is TRBV12-3 or TRBV12-4, the J call TRBJ1-1, with D maybe TRBD1 (6 bases). The V end was cut by 7 bases, the J end by 11 bases, with 17 bases between. There are 12 residues in the CDR3. The CDR3 nucleotides are TGTGCCAGCACTCTCAGGGGAGGATCGGCTTTCTTT. Translation: CASTLRGGSAFF.

V is TRBV29-1 and J is TRBJ2-1, with 9 bases identical to TRBD2. Germline CDR1 reads SQVTM; CDR2 reads ANQGSEA. The CDR3 contains 12 residues. CDR3 bases: TGCGCTTCTAGCGGGGTTACCTATGAGCAGTTCTTC. It codes for CASSGVTYEQFF.

In its sample, this clonotype was seen a few times. V usage is TRBV18 and J usage is TRBJ1-2, with TRBD1 identical over 8 bases. Germline V gene data show CDR1 as KGHSH and CDR2 as LQKENI. Unmatched junction bases numbered 6, after V lost 5 bases and J lost 4 bases. The CDR3 length is 14 residues. The CDR3 DNA sequence: TGTGCCAGCTCAAGGGGACAGGAAGTCTATGGCTACACCTTC. As protein: CASSRGQEVYGYTF.

The CDR3 protein is CASSLNRDQNSPLHF. CDR3 sequence (DNA): TGCGCCAGCAGCCTAAACAGGGATCAAAATTCACCCCTCCACTTT. The rearrangement links TRBV5-1 to TRBJ1-6; possible D gene TRBD1, 6 bases. CDR3 length: 15 residues. V lost 4 bases and J lost 7, with 15 bases in between. Germline V gives CDR1 SGHRS, CDR2 YFSETQ.

This clonotype has only a few counts. CDR3 sequence (DNA): TGCGCCAGCAGCCAAGTTCTTGCTAACCCCTACGAGCAGTACTTC. Amino acids: CASSQVLANPYEQYF. V is TRBV4-3 and J is TRBJ2-7; D is uncertain. This CDR3 contains 15 residues. Trimming removed 1 base at V and 2 bases at J, with 12 bases between. Germline CDR1 LGHNA, CDR2 YSLEER.

V is TRBV2 and J is TRBJ1-1; D call uncertain. The germline V and J ends were trimmed by 6 bases and 8 bases, with 13 bases remaining between them. This CDR3 spans 12 amino acids. Germline V lookup: CDR1 SNHLY, CDR2 FYNNEI. CDR3 region: CASRQHGPEAFF. CDR3 coding DNA: TGTGCCAGCAGACAACACGGACCCGAAGCTTTCTTT.

This clonotype was seen only a few times. The rearrangement joins TRBV20-1 to TRBJ1-2, with 7 bases aligning to TRBD1. This CDR3 has 12 amino acids. Trimming cost V 3 bases and J 7 bases; bases outside gene matches: 5. Germline lookup yields CDR1 DFQATT and CDR2 SNEGSKA (reference sequence). In DNA, the CDR3 is TGCAGTGCTAGGACAGGGTTCGCTGGCTACACCTTC. Protein sequence: CSARTGFAGYTF.

This chain connects TRBV10-3 to TRBJ1-1; 9 positions agree with TRBD1. This CDR3 region has 14 residues. Germline CDR1 ENHRY, CDR2 SYGVKD. In DNA, the CDR3 is TGTACCACCTACAGGGGGCAAGGGAACACTGAAGCTTTCTTT. Translated, it gives CTTYRGQGNTEAFF.

This clonotype was found many times. This clone may be a read error of a much larger clone one base away. J is TRBJ2-7 and V is TRBV7-9, with no clear D. The CDR3 totals 12 residues. CDR1 and CDR2 from the germline V gene are SEHNR and FQNEAQ (reference sequence). V was shortened by 4 bases and J by 0 bases, with 4 bases between the two germline ends. CDR3 nucleotide sequence: TGTGCCAGCAGCTCCGCCTCCTACGAGCAGTACTTC. Amino acids: CASSSASYEQYF.

Comment on this clonotype: A much larger clone lies a single base off, so this may be a read error. The V gene is TRBV2, the J gene TRBJ2-7; D not certain. The germline gives CDR1 SNHLY, CDR2 FYNNEI. CDR3 length: 11 residues. CDR3: CAGSAIYEQYF. The CDR3 nucleotides are TGTGCCGGCAGCGCAATCTACGAGCAGTACTTC.

This sequence joins TRBV4-3 and TRBJ2-5, with D unclear. V was cut by 2 bases and J by 2 bases, with 12 bases left in between. Germline V gives CDR1 LGHNA, CDR2 YSLEER. CDR3 length equals 15 residues. The CDR3 loop reads CASSQNPGGQETQYF. The CDR3 DNA follows: TGCGCCAGCAGCCAAAATCCAGGCGGACAAGAGACCCAGTACTTC.

This clonotype was observed a handful of times. The V gene is TRBV30, the J gene TRBJ2-1; a weak D match, TRBD2 (5 bases). This CDR3 has 15 amino acids. The V and J ends lost 3 bases and 2 bases respectively, with 14 bases between them. Germline V gene data show CDR1 as GTSNPN and CDR2 as SVGIG (reference sequence). The CDR3 DNA reads as TGTGCCTGGAGCCCCTCGGGAAGTACCTACAATGAGCAGTTCTTC. Translation: CAWSPSGSTYNEQFF.

This chain's CDR3 is CASSLSEARTDTQYF. CDR3 sequence (DNA): TGTGCCAGCAGCTTGAGCGAGGCCCGCACAGATACGCAGTATTTT. This chain connects TRBV5-6 to TRBJ2-3; D gene ambiguous. V was cut by 1 base and J by 1 base, with 10 bases left in between. Germline values: CDR1 SGHDT, CDR2 YYEEEE. There are 15 residues in the CDR3.

Turning to this clonotype: Because the CDR3 is missing its conserved closing phenylalanine or tryptophan, this is likely a read error. This sequence joins TRBV6-6 and TRBJ2-5; D is uncertain. Germline loops: CDR1 MNHNY, CDR2 SVGAGI (reference sequence). V lost 6 bases and J 2 bases, leaving 13 bases between the germline ends. This CDR3 spans 14 amino acids. DNA of the CDR3: TGTGCCAGCAGCGAACCAGGCAGGCAAGAGACCCAGTACGTC. This encodes CASSEPGRQETQYV.